This TCR beta chain was captured in a study of resident and recirculating memory T cells in vitiligo. Whole-study findings and limits: Different lesions suggested infiltration by different T cell clones.

Turning to this clone: Its antigen is undetermined.

Germline-derived CDR1 and CDR2 are SNHLY and FYNNEI. The CDR3 length is 12 residues. The V and J ends lost 8 bases and 3 bases respectively, with 7 bases between them. The data were produced by immunoSEQ multiplex PCR, yet TCRdb's version contains in-frame clones alone and is incomplete. Seen here are 40,000 to 50,000 clones, approximately 91% observed once, and the top ten hold roughly 5%. V and J are TRBV2 and TRBJ2-2; no definite D call. The source material was blood. The sequence derives from a male donor with vitiligo. This CDR3 is CASRVDTGELFF. CDR3 nucleotide sequence: TGTGCCAGCCGGGTGGACACCGGGGAGCTGTTTTTT. Full variable domain (remainder filled in from reference TRBV2 and TRBJ2-2): EPEVTQTPSHQVTQMGQEVILRCVPISNHLYFYWYRQILGQKVEFLVSFYNNEISEKSEIFDDQFSVERPDGSNFTLKIRSTKLEDSAMYFCASRVDTGELFFGEGSRLTVL.